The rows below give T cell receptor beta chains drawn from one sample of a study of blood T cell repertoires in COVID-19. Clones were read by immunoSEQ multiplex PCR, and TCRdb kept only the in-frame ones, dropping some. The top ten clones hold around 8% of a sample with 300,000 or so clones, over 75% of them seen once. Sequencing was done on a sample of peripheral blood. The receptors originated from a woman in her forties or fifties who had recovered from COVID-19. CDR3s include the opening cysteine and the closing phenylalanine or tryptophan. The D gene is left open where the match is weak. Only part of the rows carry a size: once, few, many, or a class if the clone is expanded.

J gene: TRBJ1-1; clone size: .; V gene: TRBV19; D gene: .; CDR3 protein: CASSIRGKMNTEAFF; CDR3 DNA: TGTGCCAGTAGTATTAGGGGGAAAATGAACACTGAAGCTTTCTTT
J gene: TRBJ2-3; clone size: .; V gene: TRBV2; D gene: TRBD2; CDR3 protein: CASRHEREGAADTQYF; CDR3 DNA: TGTGCCAGCCGGCATGAGCGGGAGGGAGCAGCAGATACGCAGTATTTT
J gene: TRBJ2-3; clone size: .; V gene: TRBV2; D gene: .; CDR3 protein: CASTPESTDTQYF; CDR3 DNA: TGTGCCAGCACCCCGGAGAGCACAGATACGCAGTATTTT
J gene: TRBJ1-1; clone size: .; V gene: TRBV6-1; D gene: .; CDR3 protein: CASSESRGTEAFF; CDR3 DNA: TGTGCCAGCAGTGAGTCCCGGGGCACTGAAGCTTTCTTT
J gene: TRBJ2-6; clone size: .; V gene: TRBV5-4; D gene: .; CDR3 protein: CATTGVGPSGANVLTF; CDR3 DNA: TGTGCCACCACCGGGGTAGGGCCTTCTGGGGCCAACGTCCTGACTTTC
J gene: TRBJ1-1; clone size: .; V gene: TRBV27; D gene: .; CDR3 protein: CASSQIAGLMGTEAFF; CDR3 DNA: TGTGCCAGCAGTCAAATCGCGGGACTGATGGGCACTGAAGCTTTCTTT
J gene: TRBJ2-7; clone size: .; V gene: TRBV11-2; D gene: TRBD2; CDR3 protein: CASSLRMAGANEQYF; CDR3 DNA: TGTGCCAGCAGCCTGCGTATGGCGGGAGCAAACGAGCAGTACTTC
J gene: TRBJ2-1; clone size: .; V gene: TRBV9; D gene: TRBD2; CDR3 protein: CASSATGTSGEQFF; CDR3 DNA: TGTGCCAGCAGCGCAACCGGGACTAGCGGCGAGCAGTTCTTC
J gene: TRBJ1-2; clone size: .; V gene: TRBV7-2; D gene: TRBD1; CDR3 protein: CASSVWTGDGYTF; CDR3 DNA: TGTGCCAGCAGCGTCTGGACAGGGGATGGCTACACCTTC
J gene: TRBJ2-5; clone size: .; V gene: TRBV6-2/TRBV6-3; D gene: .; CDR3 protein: CASSYADASRETQYF; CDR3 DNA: TGTGCCAGCAGTTACGCGGATGCCTCCAGAGAGACCCAGTACTTC
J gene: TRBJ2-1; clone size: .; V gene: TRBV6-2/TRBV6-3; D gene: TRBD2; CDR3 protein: CASSLPGSRGGHEQFF; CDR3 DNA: TGTGCCAGCAGTCTCCCGGGGTCGCGGGGGGGCCATGAGCAGTTCTTC
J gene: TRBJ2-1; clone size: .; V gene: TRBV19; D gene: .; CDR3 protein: CASSIVRPLGSYNEQFF; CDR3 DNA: TGTGCCAGTAGTATAGTAAGGCCCCTCGGGTCCTACAATGAGCAGTTCTTC
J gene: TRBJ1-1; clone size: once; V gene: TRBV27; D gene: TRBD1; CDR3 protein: CASSWTGSMPTEAFF; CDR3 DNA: TGTGCCAGCAGTTGGACAGGGTCGATGCCCACTGAAGCTTTCTTT
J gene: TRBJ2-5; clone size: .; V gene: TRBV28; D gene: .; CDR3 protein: CASSLPGSLETQYF; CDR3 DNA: TGTGCCAGCAGTTTACCCGGTAGTCTAGAGACCCAGTACTTC
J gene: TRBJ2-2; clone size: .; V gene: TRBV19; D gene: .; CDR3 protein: CASSPDGGFGELFF; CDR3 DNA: TGTGCCAGTAGCCCTGACGGGGGATTCGGGGAGCTGTTTTTT
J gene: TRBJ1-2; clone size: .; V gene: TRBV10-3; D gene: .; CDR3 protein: CAISGGRGMDGYTF; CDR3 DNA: TGTGCCATCAGTGGGGGCAGGGGTATGGATGGCTACACCTTC